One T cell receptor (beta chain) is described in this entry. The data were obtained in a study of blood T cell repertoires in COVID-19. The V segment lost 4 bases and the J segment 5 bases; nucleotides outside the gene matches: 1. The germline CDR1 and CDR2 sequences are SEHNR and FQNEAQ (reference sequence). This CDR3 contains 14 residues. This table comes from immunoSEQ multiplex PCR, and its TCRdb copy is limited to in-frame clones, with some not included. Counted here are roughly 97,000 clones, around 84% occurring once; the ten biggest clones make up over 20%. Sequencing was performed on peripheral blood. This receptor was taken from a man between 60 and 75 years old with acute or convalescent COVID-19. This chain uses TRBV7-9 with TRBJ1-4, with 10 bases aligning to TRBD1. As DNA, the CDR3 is TGTGCCAGCAGCTCGGGACAGGGGAATGAAAAACTGTTTTTT. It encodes CASSSGQGNEKLFF.